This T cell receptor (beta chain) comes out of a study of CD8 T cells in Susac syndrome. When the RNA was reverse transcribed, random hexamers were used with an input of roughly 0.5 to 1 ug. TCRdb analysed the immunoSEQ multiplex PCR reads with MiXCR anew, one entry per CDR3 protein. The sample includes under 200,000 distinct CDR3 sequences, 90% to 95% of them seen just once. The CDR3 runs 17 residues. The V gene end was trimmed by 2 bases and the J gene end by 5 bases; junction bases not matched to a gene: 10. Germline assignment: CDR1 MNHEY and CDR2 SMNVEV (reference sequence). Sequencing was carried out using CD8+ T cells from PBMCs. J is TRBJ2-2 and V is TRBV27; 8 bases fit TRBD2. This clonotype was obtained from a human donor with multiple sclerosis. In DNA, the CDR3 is TGTGCCAGCAGTTTAATCTTAAAGGGACTAGTTACCGGGGAGCTGTTTTTT. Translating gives CASSLILKGLVTGELFF.